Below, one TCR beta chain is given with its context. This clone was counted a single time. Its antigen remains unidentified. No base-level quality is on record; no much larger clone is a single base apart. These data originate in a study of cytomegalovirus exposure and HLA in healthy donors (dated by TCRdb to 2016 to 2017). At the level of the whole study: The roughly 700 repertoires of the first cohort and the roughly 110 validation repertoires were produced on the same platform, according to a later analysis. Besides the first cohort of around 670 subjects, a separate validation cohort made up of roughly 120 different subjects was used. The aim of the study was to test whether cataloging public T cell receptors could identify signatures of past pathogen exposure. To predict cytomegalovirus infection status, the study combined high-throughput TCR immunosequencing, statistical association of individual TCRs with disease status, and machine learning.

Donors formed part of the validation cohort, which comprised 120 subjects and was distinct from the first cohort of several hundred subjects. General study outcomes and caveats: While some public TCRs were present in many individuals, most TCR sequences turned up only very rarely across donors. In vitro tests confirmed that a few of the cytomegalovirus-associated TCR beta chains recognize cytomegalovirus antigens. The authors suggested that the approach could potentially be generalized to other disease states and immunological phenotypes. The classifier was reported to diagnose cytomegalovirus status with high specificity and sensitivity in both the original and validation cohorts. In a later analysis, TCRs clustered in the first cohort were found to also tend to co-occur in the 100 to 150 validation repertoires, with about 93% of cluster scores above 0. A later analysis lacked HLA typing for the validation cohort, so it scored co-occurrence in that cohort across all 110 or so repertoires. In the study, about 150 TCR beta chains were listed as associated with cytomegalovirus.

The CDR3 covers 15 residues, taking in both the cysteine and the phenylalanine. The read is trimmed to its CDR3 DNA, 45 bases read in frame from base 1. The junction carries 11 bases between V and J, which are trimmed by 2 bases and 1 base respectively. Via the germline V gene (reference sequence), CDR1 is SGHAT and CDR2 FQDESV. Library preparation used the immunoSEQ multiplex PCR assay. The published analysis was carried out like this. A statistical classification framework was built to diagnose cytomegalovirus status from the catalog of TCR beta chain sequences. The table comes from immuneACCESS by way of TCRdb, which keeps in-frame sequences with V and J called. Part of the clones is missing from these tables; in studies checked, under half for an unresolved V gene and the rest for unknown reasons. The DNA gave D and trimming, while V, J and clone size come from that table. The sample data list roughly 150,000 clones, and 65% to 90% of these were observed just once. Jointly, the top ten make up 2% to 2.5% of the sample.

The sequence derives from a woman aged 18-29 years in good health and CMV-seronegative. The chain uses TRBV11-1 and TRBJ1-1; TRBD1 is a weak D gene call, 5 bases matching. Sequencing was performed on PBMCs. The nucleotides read TGTGCCAGCAGCTTACCGGGACTGGGGAACACTGAAGCTTTCTTT. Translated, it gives CASSLPGLGNTEAFF.